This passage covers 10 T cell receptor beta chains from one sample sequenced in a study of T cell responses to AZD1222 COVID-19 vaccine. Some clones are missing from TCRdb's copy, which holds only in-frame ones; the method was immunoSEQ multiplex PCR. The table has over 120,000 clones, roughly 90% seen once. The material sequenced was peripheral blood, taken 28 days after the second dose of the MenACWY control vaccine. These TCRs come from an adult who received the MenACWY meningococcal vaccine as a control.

The CDR3 nucleotides are TGTGCCAGCAGTGAAGCGCTTATCCTGAAGACCCAGTACTTC. This codes for CASSEALILKTQYF. V usage is TRBV6-1 and J usage is TRBJ2-5; D unresolved. V was pared by 0 bases and J by 6 bases, with 11 bases between. This CDR3 has 14 residues. The V gene's germline CDR1 is MNHNS and CDR2 SASEGT.

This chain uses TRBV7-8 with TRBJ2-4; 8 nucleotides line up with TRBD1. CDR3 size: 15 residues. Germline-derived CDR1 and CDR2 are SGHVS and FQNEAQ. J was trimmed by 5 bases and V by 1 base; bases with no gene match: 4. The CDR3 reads CASSLVNRGENIQYF. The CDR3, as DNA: TGTGCCAGCAGCTTAGTAAACAGGGGGGAAAACATTCAGTACTTC.

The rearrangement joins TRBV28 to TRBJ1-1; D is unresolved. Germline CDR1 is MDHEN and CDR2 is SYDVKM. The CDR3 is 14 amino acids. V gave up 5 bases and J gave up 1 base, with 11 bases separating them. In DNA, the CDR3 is TGTGCCAGCAGTGCTGGACGGAGGAACACTGAAGCTTTCTTT. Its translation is CASSAGRRNTEAFF.

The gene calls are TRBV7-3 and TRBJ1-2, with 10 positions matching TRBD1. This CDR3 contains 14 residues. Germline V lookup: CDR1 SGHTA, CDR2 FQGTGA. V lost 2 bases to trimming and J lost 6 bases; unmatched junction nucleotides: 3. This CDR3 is CASSLYGTGDGYTF. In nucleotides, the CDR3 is TGTGCCAGCAGCTTATACGGGACAGGGGATGGCTACACCTTC. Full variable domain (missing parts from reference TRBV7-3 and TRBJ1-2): GAGVSQTPSNKVTEKGKYVELRCDPISGHTALYWYRQSLGQGPEFLIYFQGTGAADDSGLPNDRFFAVRPEGSVSTLKIQRTERGDSAVYLCASSLYGTGDGYTFGSGTRLTVV.

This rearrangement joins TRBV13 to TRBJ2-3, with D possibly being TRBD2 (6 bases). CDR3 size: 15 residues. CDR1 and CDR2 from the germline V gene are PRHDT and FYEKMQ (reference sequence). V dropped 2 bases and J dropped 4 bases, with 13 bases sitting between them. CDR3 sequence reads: CASSLRVSGADTQYF. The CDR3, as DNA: TGTGCCAGCAGCTTAAGAGTCTCGGGGGCAGATACGCAGTATTTT.

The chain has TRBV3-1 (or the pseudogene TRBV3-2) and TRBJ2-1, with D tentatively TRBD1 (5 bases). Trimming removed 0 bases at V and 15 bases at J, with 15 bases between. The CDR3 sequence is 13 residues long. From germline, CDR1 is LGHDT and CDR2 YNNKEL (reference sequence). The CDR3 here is CASSQDLGRVAFF. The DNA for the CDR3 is TGTGCCAGCAGCCAAGATCTAGGCAGGGTGGCGTTCTTC.

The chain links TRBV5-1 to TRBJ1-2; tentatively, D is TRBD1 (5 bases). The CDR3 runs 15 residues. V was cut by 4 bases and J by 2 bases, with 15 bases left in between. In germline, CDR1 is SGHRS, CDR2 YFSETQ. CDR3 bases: TGCGCCAGCAGCCTGTCGGGGGGTACAAACTATGGCTACACCTTC. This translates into CASSLSGGTNYGYTF.

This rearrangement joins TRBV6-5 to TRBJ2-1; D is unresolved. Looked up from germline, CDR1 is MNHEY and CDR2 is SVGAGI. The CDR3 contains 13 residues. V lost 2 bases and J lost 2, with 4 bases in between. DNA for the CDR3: TGTGCCAGCAGTTACCGGACCTACAATGAGCAGTTCTTC. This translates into CASSYRTYNEQFF.

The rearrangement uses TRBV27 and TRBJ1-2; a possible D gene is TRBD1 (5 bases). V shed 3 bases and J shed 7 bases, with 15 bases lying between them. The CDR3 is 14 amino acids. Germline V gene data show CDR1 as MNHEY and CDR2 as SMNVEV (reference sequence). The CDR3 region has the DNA TGTGCCAGCAGTTTGAGGGGAGGGGAGGGTGGCTACACCTTC. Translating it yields CASSLRGGEGGYTF.

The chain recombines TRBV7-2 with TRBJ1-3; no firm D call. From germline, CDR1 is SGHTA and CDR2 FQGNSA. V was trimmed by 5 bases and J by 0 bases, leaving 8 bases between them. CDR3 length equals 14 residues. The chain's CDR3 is CASSVDRSGNTIYF. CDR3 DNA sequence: TGTGCCAGCAGCGTGGATCGCTCTGGAAACACCATATATTTT.